The 7 T cell receptor beta chains below were found in one sample sequenced in a study of cytomegalovirus exposure and HLA in healthy donors. PCR employed 60 Vbeta and 13 Jbeta primers. Sequencing used immunoSEQ multiplex PCR; TCRdb keeps in-frame clones, though not all of them. Of under 80,000 clones listed, just under 75% are singletons. The source material was PBMCs. The receptors stem from a woman aged 25-40 years in good health and CMV-seronegative.

The rearrangement joins TRBV28 to TRBJ2-1, with 8 bases aligning to TRBD2. The trim removed 3 bases at V and 10 bases at J, leaving 11 bases unmatched. The CDR3 runs 15 residues. CDR1 and CDR2 from the germline V gene are MDHEN and SYDVKM. The CDR3 protein is CASSFYSGTTGEQFF. The CDR3 nucleotides are TGTGCCAGCAGTTTTTATAGCGGGACGACCGGGGAGCAGTTCTTC.

The chain couples TRBV6-1 to TRBJ2-1; tentatively, D is TRBD2 (6 bases). The germline gives CDR1 MNHNS, CDR2 SASEGT. This CDR3 comprises 15 residues. V was clipped by 10 bases and J by 0 bases, with 16 bases between them. The CDR3 DNA reads as TGTGCCACCACGGGGGACTCTTCCTCCTACAATGAGCAGTTCTTC. Translated, it gives CATTGDSSSYNEQFF.

This clone is judged medium-sized. V and J are TRBV6-5 and TRBJ1-1, with a tentative D call TRBD1 (5 bases). The CDR3 length is 13 residues. Per germline, CDR1 MNHEY and CDR2 SVGAGI. The V end was cut by 6 bases, the J end by 4 bases, with 12 bases between. CDR3 coding DNA: TGTGCCAGCAGGTACCAGGGATCCACTGAAGCTTTCTTT. This gives the protein CASRYQGSTEAFF.

The V and J genes are TRBV28 and TRBJ1-4; TRBD1 agrees at 10 bases. CDR1 is MDHEN, CDR2 SYDVKM, per germline. V gave up 7 bases and J gave up 7 bases; unmatched junction bases: 9. CDR3 length equals 15 residues. In nucleotides, the CDR3 is TGTGCCAGCAAATACCCCGGGACAGGGGTTGAAAAACTGTTTTTT. Translated: CASKYPGTGVEKLFF.

The genes are TRBV5-1 and TRBJ2-5; a possible D gene is TRBD1 (5 bases). Deletions cut 4 bases from V and 2 bases from J, with 12 bases between. CDR3 length: 14 amino acids. Germline values: CDR1 SGHRS, CDR2 YFSETQ. The chain's CDR3 is CASSPGHFQETQYF. The CDR3 DNA is TGCGCCAGCAGCCCCGGACATTTTCAAGAGACCCAGTACTTC.

This chain uses TRBV5-1 with TRBJ2-1; the D is unclear. Deletions cut 0 bases from V and 5 bases from J, with 6 bases between. The CDR3 totals 13 residues. CDR1 and CDR2 from the germline V gene are SGHRS and YFSETQ. In DNA, the CDR3 is TGCGCCAGCAGCTTGGATGGAGACAATGAGCAGTTCTTC. The encoded protein is CASSLDGDNEQFF.

V and J are TRBV9 and TRBJ1-3; TRBD1 might be the D (5 bases). Germline V CDR1 and CDR2: SGDLS, YYNGEE. Between the trimmed V and J ends, which lost 3 bases and 0 bases, there was a span of 10 bases. The CDR3 runs to 15 residues. The chain's CDR3 is CASSGGESSGNTIYF. The CDR3 DNA follows: TGTGCCAGCAGCGGGGGGGAATCCTCTGGAAACACCATATATTTT.